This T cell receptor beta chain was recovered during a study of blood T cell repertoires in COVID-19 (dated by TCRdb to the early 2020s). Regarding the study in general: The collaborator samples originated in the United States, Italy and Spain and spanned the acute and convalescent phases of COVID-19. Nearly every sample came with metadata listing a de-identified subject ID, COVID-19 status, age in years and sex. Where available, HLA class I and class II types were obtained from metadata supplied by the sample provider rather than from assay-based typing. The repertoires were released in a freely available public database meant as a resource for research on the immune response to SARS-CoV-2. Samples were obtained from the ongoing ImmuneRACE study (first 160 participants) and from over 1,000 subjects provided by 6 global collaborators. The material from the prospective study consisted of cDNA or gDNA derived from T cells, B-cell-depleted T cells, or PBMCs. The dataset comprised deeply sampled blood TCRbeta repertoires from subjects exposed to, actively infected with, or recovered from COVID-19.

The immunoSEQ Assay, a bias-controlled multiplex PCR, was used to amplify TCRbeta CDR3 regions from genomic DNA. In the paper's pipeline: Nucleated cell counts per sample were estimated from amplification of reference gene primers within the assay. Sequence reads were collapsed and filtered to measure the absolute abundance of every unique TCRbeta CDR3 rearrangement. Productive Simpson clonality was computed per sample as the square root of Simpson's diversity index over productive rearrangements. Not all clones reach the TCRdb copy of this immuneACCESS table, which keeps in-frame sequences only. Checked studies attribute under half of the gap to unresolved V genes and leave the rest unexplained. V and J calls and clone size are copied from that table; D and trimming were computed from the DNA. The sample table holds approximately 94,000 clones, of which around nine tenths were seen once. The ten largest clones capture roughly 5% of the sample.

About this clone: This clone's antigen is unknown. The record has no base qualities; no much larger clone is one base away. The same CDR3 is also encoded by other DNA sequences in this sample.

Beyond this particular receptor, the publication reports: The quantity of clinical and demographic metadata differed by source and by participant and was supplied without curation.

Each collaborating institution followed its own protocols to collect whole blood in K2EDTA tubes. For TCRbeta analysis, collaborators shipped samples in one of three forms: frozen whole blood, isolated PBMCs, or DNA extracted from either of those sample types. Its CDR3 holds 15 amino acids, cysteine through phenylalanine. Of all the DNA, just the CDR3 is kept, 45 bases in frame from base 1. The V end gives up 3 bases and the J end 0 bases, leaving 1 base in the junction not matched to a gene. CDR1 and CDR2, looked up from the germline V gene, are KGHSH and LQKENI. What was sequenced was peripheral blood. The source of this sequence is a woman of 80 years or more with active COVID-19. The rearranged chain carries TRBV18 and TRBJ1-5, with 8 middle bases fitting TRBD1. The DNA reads TGTGCCAGCTCACCTCAGGGGGCTAGCAATCAGCCCCAGCATTTT. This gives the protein CASSPQGASNQPQHF.